These 23 T cell receptor beta chains originate from one sample sequenced in a study of blood T cell repertoires in COVID-19. Repertoires were generated with immunoSEQ multiplex PCR, while TCRdb's copy carries only in-frame clones and drops some. The top ten clones hold 1% to 1.3% of a sample with a few hundred thousand clones, around 89% of them seen once. The source material was PBMCs or T cells enriched from blood (not recorded which). The receptors were gathered from a man aged 25 to 40 who had recovered from COVID-19.

The chain employs TRBV6-1 and TRBJ2-7; D gene unclear. With 3 bases removed from V and 0 bases from J, the gap between germline ends came to 12 bases. Germline V gene lookup returns CDR1 MNHNS and CDR2 SASEGT. CDR3 length equals 15 residues. The CDR3, as DNA: TGTGCCAGCAGTGATCTTGCGAACCCCTCCTACGAGCAGTACTTC. Its protein is CASSDLANPSYEQYF.

This chain connects TRBV29-1 to TRBJ2-1; 13 nucleotides line up with TRBD2. The CDR3 length is 16 residues. From germline, CDR1 is SQVTM and CDR2 ANQGSEA. V trimming: 8 bases; J trimming: 0 bases; junction bases outside the gene matches: 7. As DNA, the CDR3 is TGCAGCCCGCTGGGACTAGCGGGAAGCTCCTACAATGAGCAGTTCTTC. Protein: CSPLGLAGSSYNEQFF.

The V and J genes are TRBV28 and TRBJ2-4; weak D call: TRBD1 (6 bases). The germline V gene encodes CDR1 MDHEN and CDR2 SYDVKM. CDR3 size: 12 residues. With 7 bases removed from V and 6 bases from J, the gap between germline ends came to 10 bases. The CDR3 bases are TGTGCCAGCACCCTAGGGGGAAACATTCAGTACTTC. Protein: CASTLGGNIQYF.

The gene calls are TRBV6-5 and TRBJ2-5, with 7 bases matching TRBD2. The J segment lost 4 bases and the V segment lost 6 bases, leaving 8 bases of the junction unmatched. Germline lookup yields CDR1 MNHEY and CDR2 SVGAGI. The CDR3 is 14 residues long. The CDR3 sequence is CASSQGLFSETQYF. CDR3 sequence (DNA): TGTGCCAGCAGCCAGGGACTATTCTCAGAGACCCAGTACTTC.

The V gene is TRBV7-2, the J gene TRBJ1-1; no firm D call. V was trimmed by 6 bases and J by 7 bases, leaving 18 bases between them. The CDR3 spans 14 residues. Germline V gene sequence: CDR1 SGHTA, CDR2 FQGNSA. Here the CDR3 reads CASSSSRSYSEAFF. For the CDR3, the DNA is TGTGCCAGCAGTTCTAGCAGGTCCTATAGTGAAGCTTTCTTT.

This rearrangement joins TRBV13 to TRBJ1-1; D uncertain. CDR3 length equals 11 residues. V was cut by 1 base and J by 10 bases, with 7 bases left in between. The germline gives CDR1 PRHDT, CDR2 FYEKMQ (reference sequence). The CDR3 sequence: CASSLAYIAFF. Here the CDR3 DNA reads TGTGCCAGCAGCTTAGCCTATATAGCTTTCTTT.

The chain has TRBV27 and TRBJ1-5; D gene unclear. CDR1 and CDR2 from the germline V gene are MNHEY and SMNVEV (reference sequence). This CDR3 spans 13 amino acids. Trimming stripped 2 bases from V and 4 bases from J, with 6 bases between. In nucleotides, the CDR3 is TGTGCCAGCAGTTTAGCCGAGAATCAGCCCCAGCATTTT. Translating gives CASSLAENQPQHF.

This chain links TRBV18 with TRBJ2-1, with 9 bases fitting TRBD1. With 3 bases clipped from V and 8 bases from J, the junction kept 5 bases outside the gene matches. The CDR3 is 14 amino acids. Germline-derived CDR1 and CDR2 are KGHSH and LQKENI. CDR3 sequence (DNA): TGTGCCAGCTCACCTCCGGACAGGGGTTATGAGCAGTTCTTC. It specifies CASSPPDRGYEQFF.

This clone was picked up one time. This chain links TRBV9 with TRBJ2-1; 7 bases agree with TRBD2. The CDR3 has 16 residues. CDR1 and CDR2 (germline): SGDLS, YYNGEE. Losses at the gene ends were 0 bases for V and 3 bases for J; bases not matched to a gene: 6. The CDR3 DNA reads TGTGCCAGCAGCGTAGGGTCTAGCGGAAACTACAATGAGCAGTTCTTC. This gives the protein CASSVGSSGNYNEQFF.

V usage is TRBV7-9 and J usage is TRBJ1-6; D is perhaps TRBD1 (6 bases). Looked up from germline, CDR1 is SEHNR and CDR2 is FQNEAQ (reference sequence). Trimming left V 2 bases short and J 8 bases short, with 10 bases between. The CDR3 covers 14 residues. The chain's CDR3 is CASSLTGRHSPLHF. CDR3 sequence (DNA): TGTGCCAGCAGCTTAACAGGGCGGCATTCACCCCTCCACTTT.

This rearrangement joins TRBV30 to TRBJ2-7; 12 nucleotides match TRBD1. The CDR3 runs to 14 residues. The germline gives CDR1 GTSNPN, CDR2 SVGIG (reference sequence). Trimming cost V 0 bases and J 7 bases; bases outside gene matches: 4. The CDR3 loop reads CAWSVGTGGGEQYF. The CDR3 region has the DNA TGTGCCTGGAGTGTAGGGACAGGGGGCGGAGAGCAGTACTTC. The variable domain in full, completed from reference TRBV30 and TRBJ2-7, reads SQTIHQWPATLVQPVGSPLSLECTVEGTSNPNLYWYRQAAGRGLQLLFYSVGIGQISSEVPQNLSASRPQDRQFILSSKKLLLSDSGFYLCAWSVGTGGGEQYFGPGTRLTVT.

The chain carries TRBV30 and TRBJ1-6; tentative D call: TRBD1 (5 bases). Germline CDR1 and CDR2: GTSNPN and SVGIG (reference sequence). V lost 2 bases to trimming and J lost 7 bases, with 21 bases between them. The CDR3 spans 17 residues. The CDR3 DNA sequence: TGTGCCTGGAGTCCAACCCCCGTGGCAGGGAAAAATTCACCCCTCCACTTT. Its translation: CAWSPTPVAGKNSPLHF.

V gene TRBV12-3 or TRBV12-4 combines with J gene TRBJ2-1; 9 nucleotides line up with TRBD1. The J segment lost 8 bases and the V segment lost 9 bases, leaving 8 bases of the junction unmatched. This CDR3 is built from 13 residues. CDR3 protein: CASRGQGFDEQFF. CDR3 bases: TGTGCCAGTCGGGGACAGGGTTTCGATGAGCAGTTCTTC.

V gene TRBV12-5 combines with J gene TRBJ2-5, with TRBD2 identical over 12 bases. V lost 1 base to trimming and J lost 4 bases; unmatched junction nucleotides: 10. Germline V lookup: CDR1 LGHNT, CDR2 FRNRAP. CDR3 size: 18 residues. The chain's CDR3 is CASGLAGTSGPGGETQYF. Written as DNA, the CDR3 is TGTGCTAGTGGTTTGGCAGGGACTAGCGGGCCGGGGGGAGAGACCCAGTACTTC.

V is TRBV18 and J is TRBJ1-6; D remains ambiguous. The CDR3 is 16 amino acids. Deletions cut 4 bases from V and 8 bases from J, with 18 bases between. CDR1 and CDR2 (germline): KGHSH, LQKENI. The chain's CDR3 is CASSQDRWQDYSPLHF. CDR3 nucleotides: TGTGCCAGCTCACAGGATAGGTGGCAGGACTATTCACCCCTCCACTTT.

V gene TRBV2 combines with J gene TRBJ2-4; 15 positions match TRBD2. This CDR3 has 15 amino acids. The J segment lost 15 bases and the V segment lost 1 base, leaving 7 bases of the junction unmatched. Germline lookup yields CDR1 SNHLY and CDR2 FYNNEI. The CDR3 region has the DNA TGTGCCAGCAGTGAAGGGGGACTAGCGGGAGGCCGTAGGTACTTC. Its protein product is CASSEGGLAGGRRYF.

This clone was seen just once. This chain connects TRBV5-1 to TRBJ1-3; D is undetermined. The CDR3 covers 16 residues. The V end was cut by 0 bases, the J end by 0 bases, with 10 bases between. Germline V gene lookup returns CDR1 SGHRS and CDR2 YFSETQ. The CDR3 nucleotides read TGCGCCAGCAGCTTGGCCGCGTTTAACTCTGGAAACACCATATATTTT. Protein sequence: CASSLAAFNSGNTIYF.

This clone showed up just once. This chain links TRBV7-8 with TRBJ1-1; TRBD1 matches at 8 bases. This CDR3 contains 14 residues. The germline CDR1 and CDR2 sequences are SGHVS and FQNEAQ. V shed 5 bases and J 4 bases; nucleotides not matched to a gene: 6. CDR3 DNA: TGTGCCAGCAGCGACCGGACAGGGCCCACTGAAGCTTTCTTT. It yields the protein CASSDRTGPTEAFF.

This CDR3 reads CASSQGPQQYF. CDR3 nucleotides: TGCGCCAGCAGCCAAGGGCCCCAGCAGTACTTC. The rearrangement links TRBV4-1 to TRBJ2-7; D ambiguous. Germline CDR1 and CDR2: MGHRA and YSYEKL. The CDR3 is made up of 11 amino acids. V was trimmed by 1 base and J by 8 bases, leaving 6 bases between them.

The rearrangement uses TRBV7-3 and TRBJ2-2; TRBD2 aligns across 11 bases. V lost 0 bases to trimming and J lost 5 bases; unmatched junction nucleotides: 5. Germline V gene lookup returns CDR1 SGHTA and CDR2 FQGTGA. The CDR3 is 17 amino acids. CDR3 nucleotides: TGTGCCAGCAGCTTAACTAGCGGGAGGGCCCGGACCGGGGAGCTGTTTTTT. This sequence encodes CASSLTSGRARTGELFF.

The chain carries TRBV9 and TRBJ2-7; 10 bases fit TRBD2. The CDR3 contains 15 residues. Trimming took 3 bases from V and 1 from J; bases not matched to a gene: 4. The germline V gene encodes CDR1 SGDLS and CDR2 YYNGEE. Here the CDR3 reads CASSAGTSDSYEQYF. The CDR3 DNA reads as TGTGCCAGCAGCGCCGGGACTAGCGATTCCTACGAGCAGTACTTC.

CDR3: CASSQWEGELLETQYF. For the CDR3, the DNA is TGTGCCAGCAGCCAATGGGAGGGGGAGCTTCTAGAGACCCAGTACTTC. V is TRBV16 and J is TRBJ2-5; TRBD2 is a possible D gene (7 bases). Trimming removed 1 base from V and 4 bases from J, with 16 bases in between. This CDR3 is built from 16 residues. Germline CDR1 is KGHSY and CDR2 is FQNENV.

The V call is TRBV10-3, the J call TRBJ1-2, with D perhaps TRBD1 (6 bases). This CDR3 has 15 residues. Deletions cut 7 bases from V and 6 bases from J, with 21 bases between. Germline-derived CDR1 and CDR2 are ENHRY and SYGVKD. CDR3 protein: CAITDRGAGVDGYTF. The CDR3 DNA reads as TGTGCCATCACCGATCGGGGGGCAGGAGTAGATGGCTACACCTTC.